The 23 T cell receptor beta chains presented below share a single source sample, sequenced in a study of CD8+ T cells in alopecia areata. The sample's treatment: oral pan-JAK inhibitor, 5-10 mg twice daily. cDNA reverse transcribed from extracted RNA served as the sequencing template. Sequencing was performed with immunoSEQ multiplex PCR; in TCRdb, only in-frame clones are kept and a portion is missing. The table has 150,000 to 200,000 clones, approximately 65% seen once; the top ten hold about 0.94%. Material: CD4+ T cells sorted from blood, obtained at week 4, from a patient treated with tofacitinib. The receptors were sampled from a human donor with alopecia areata.

The rearrangement links TRBV29-1 to TRBJ2-2; D is unresolved. V was clipped by 8 bases and J by 8 bases, with 15 bases between them. The length of the CDR3 is 12 residues. The germline V gene has CDR1 SQVTM and CDR2 ANQGSEA. The DNA for the CDR3 is TGCAGCACCGGAACCGTCTGGGGGGAGCTGTTTTTT. This codes for CSTGTVWGELFF.

This chain uses TRBV12-5 with TRBJ2-5; 7 bases match TRBD2. The CDR3 runs 17 residues. V was clipped by 0 bases and J by 0 bases; unmatched bases: 7. From germline, CDR1 is LGHNT and CDR2 FRNRAP. The CDR3 region is CASGLVPWGGYQETQYF. DNA of the CDR3: TGTGCTAGTGGTTTGGTACCTTGGGGGGGGTACCAAGAGACCCAGTACTTC. Full variable domain (missing parts from reference TRBV12-5 and TRBJ2-5): DARVTQTPRHKVTEMGQEVTMRCQPILGHNTVFWYRQTMMQGLELLAYFRNRAPLDDSGMPKDRFSAEMPDATLATLKIQPSEPRDSAVYFCASGLVPWGGYQETQYFGPGTRLLVL.

This clone was observed a single time. The rearrangement uses TRBV2 and TRBJ2-7; no clear D gene. The CDR3 length is 13 residues. The V gene lost 1 base and the J gene lost 3 bases, with 7 bases spanning the gap. Germline values: CDR1 SNHLY, CDR2 FYNNEI. In DNA form, the CDR3 reads TGTGCCAGCAGTGAAGTCAGCAACTACGAGCAGTACTTC. Translating gives CASSEVSNYEQYF.

This rearrangement joins TRBV29-1 to TRBJ2-2; a weak D match, TRBD2 (5 bases). This CDR3 has 13 residues. Looked up from germline, CDR1 is SQVTM and CDR2 is ANQGSEA. V lost 5 bases to trimming and J lost 3 bases, with 10 bases between them. As DNA, the CDR3 is TGCAGCGTTCGAGGGAAGGACACCGGGGAGCTGTTTTTT. Protein sequence: CSVRGKDTGELFF.

This clone was seen a single time. The J gene is TRBJ2-5, the V gene TRBV13, with 7 bases identical to TRBD1. The ends lost 5 bases at V and 7 bases at J; junction bases unmatched: 10. The CDR3 spans 14 residues. Germline CDR1 PRHDT, CDR2 FYEKMQ (reference sequence). The CDR3 sequence: CASSARDRWGTQYF. The CDR3 nucleotides read TGTGCCAGCAGCGCCAGGGACAGATGGGGGACCCAGTACTTC.

A single count supports this clone. The chain combines TRBV5-1 with TRBJ1-1, with 8 bases that match TRBD1. After removal of 4 bases from V and 3 bases from J, the junction contained 2 bases not matched to a gene. Germline CDR1 and CDR2: SGHRS and YFSETQ. This CDR3 spans 13 amino acids. The CDR3 nucleotides are TGCGCCAGCAGCGCGACAGGGGACACTGAAGCTTTCTTT. Translation: CASSATGDTEAFF. The variable domain in full, with the rest retrieved from reference TRBV5-1 and TRBJ1-1, is KAGVTQTPRYLIKTRGQQVTLSCSPISGHRSVSWYQQTPGQGLQFLFEYFSETQRNKGNFPGRFSGRQFSNSRSEMNVSTLELGDSALYLCASSATGDTEAFFGQGTRLTVV.

CDR3 residues: CASSSRTSGGGDQYF. As DNA, the CDR3 is TGTGCCAGCAGCTCCCGGACTAGCGGGGGCGGGGACCAGTACTTC. The chain combines TRBV7-2 with TRBJ2-5; 13 nucleotides agree with TRBD2. V lost 4 bases to trimming and J lost 10 bases; unmatched junction nucleotides: 9. The CDR3 is made up of 15 amino acids. CDR1 and CDR2 (germline): SGHTA, FQGNSA.

The chain combines TRBV5-1 with TRBJ2-2; TRBD2 might be the D (5 bases). Germline assignment: CDR1 SGHRS and CDR2 YFSETQ. The CDR3 has 14 amino acids. V was clipped by 2 bases and J by 1 base, with 6 bases between them. The DNA of the CDR3 is TGCGCCAGCAGCTTAAGCGGGAACACCGGGGAGCTGTTTTTT. The encoded protein is CASSLSGNTGELFF. Variable domain in full (rest from reference TRBV5-1 and TRBJ2-2): KAGVTQTPRYLIKTRGQQVTLSCSPISGHRSVSWYQQTPGQGLQFLFEYFSETQRNKGNFPGRFSGRQFSNSRSEMNVSTLELGDSALYLCASSLSGNTGELFFGEGSRLTVL.

Concerning this clone: With a much larger clone just one base away, this may be a read error. Different DNA sequences within this sample yield the same CDR3. V usage is TRBV19 and J usage is TRBJ2-7; D is possibly TRBD2 (6 bases). V lost 4 bases and J lost 3, with 7 bases in between. This CDR3 comprises 12 residues. In germline, CDR1 is LNHDA, CDR2 SQIVND (reference sequence). The CDR3 coding sequence is TGTGCCAGTAGTAGGGGGGACTACGAGCAGTACTTC. Amino acids: CASSRGDYEQYF.

This rearrangement joins TRBV10-3 to TRBJ2-7, with TRBD1 matching 8 bases. The CDR3 consists of 15 residues. V was pared by 4 bases and J by 3 bases, with 8 bases of the junction left unmatched. The germline CDR1 and CDR2 sequences are ENHRY and SYGVKD. In DNA, the CDR3 is TGTGCCATCAGTGTTCACCCCGGGACAGGCTACGAGCAGTACTTC. It yields the protein CAISVHPGTGYEQYF.

The gene calls are TRBV29-1 and TRBJ2-6; D remains ambiguous. CDR1 and CDR2 from the germline V gene are SQVTM and ANQGSEA. V was cut by 4 bases and J by 0 bases, with 10 bases left in between. CDR3 length: 15 amino acids. Here the CDR3 reads CSVAPIHSGANVLTF. The CDR3, as DNA: TGCAGCGTTGCTCCTATACACTCTGGGGCCAACGTCCTGACTTTC.

The rearrangement uses TRBV11-2 and TRBJ2-7, with 12 bases lining up with TRBD2. This CDR3 spans 16 amino acids. The germline V gene encodes CDR1 SGHAT and CDR2 FQNNGV. V was pared by 5 bases and J by 5 bases, with 10 bases of the junction left unmatched. CDR3 region: CASSKPTSGGWHEQYF. The CDR3 DNA sequence: TGTGCCAGCAGCAAACCCACTAGCGGGGGGTGGCACGAGCAGTACTTC.

The rearrangement links TRBV7-9 to TRBJ2-4; a possible D gene is TRBD1 (5 bases). Trimming left V 5 bases short and J 0 bases short, with 14 bases between. Germline-derived CDR1 and CDR2 are SEHNR and FQNEAQ (reference sequence). The CDR3 spans 16 residues. The CDR3 protein is CASSPPGKLAKNIQYF. CDR3 DNA: TGTGCCAGCAGCCCCCCAGGGAAACTAGCCAAAAACATTCAGTACTTC.

This clone was detected once. The junction does not match germline at one end; this may be a read error. The CDR3 DNA follows: TGTGCCAGCAGTCTACCGGGACAGCCCTACGGGCAGTACTTC. Protein: CASSLPGQPYGQYF. V gene TRBV6-5 combines with J gene TRBJ2-7; 7 bases map to TRBD1. CDR3 length: 14 residues. Germline lookup yields CDR1 MNHEY and CDR2 SVGAGI.

The J gene is TRBJ2-5, the V gene TRBV29-1; TRBD1 matches at 9 bases. J gave up 4 bases and V 7 bases, and 4 bases lay outside the gene matches. The CDR3 length is 12 residues. Looked up from germline, CDR1 is SQVTM and CDR2 is ANQGSEA. The CDR3 spells CSGRQGVETQYF. The CDR3 nucleotides read TGCAGCGGAAGACAGGGGGTAGAGACCCAGTACTTC.

Only a few counts were recorded for this clone. The chain uses TRBV18 and TRBJ2-7; tentative D call: TRBD2 (6 bases). CDR3 size: 14 residues. The germline V gene encodes CDR1 KGHSH and CDR2 LQKENI. Trimming stripped 2 bases from V and 5 bases from J, with 13 bases between. The CDR3 protein is CASSPAGGDHEQYF. CDR3 nucleotide sequence: TGTGCCAGCTCACCAGCCGGAGGGGACCACGAGCAGTACTTC.

The CDR3 bases are TGCGCCAGCAGCTTGGGACGCGGGTCCGAAGCTTTCTTT. It translates to CASSLGRGSEAFF. The chain couples TRBV5-1 to TRBJ1-1; D uncertain. V was pared by 0 bases and J by 8 bases, with 11 bases between. The CDR3 totals 13 residues. Germline CDR1 and CDR2: SGHRS and YFSETQ.

The J gene is TRBJ2-5, the V gene TRBV29-1; D gene ambiguous. The CDR3 totals 12 residues. CDR1 and CDR2 (germline): SQVTM, ANQGSEA. V lost 7 bases and J 4 bases, leaving 13 bases between the germline ends. The CDR3 coding sequence is TGCAGCGCCCAGGTGGGCCGAGAGACCCAGTACTTC. It yields the protein CSAQVGRETQYF.

The rearrangement uses TRBV7-8 and TRBJ2-5; perhaps TRBD1 as D (5 bases). Germline V gene sequence: CDR1 SGHVS, CDR2 FQNEAQ. Deletions cut 2 bases from V and 3 bases from J, with 10 bases between. The CDR3 loop spans 14 amino acids. The CDR3: CASSLYAGKETQYF. CDR3 nucleotide sequence: TGTGCCAGCAGCTTATACGCAGGGAAAGAGACCCAGTACTTC.

This clone has more than one count but fewer than ten. The chain employs TRBV29-1 and TRBJ2-7; 7 bases are a match to TRBD2. Germline assignment: CDR1 SQVTM and CDR2 ANQGSEA. The CDR3 covers 13 residues. Unmatched junction bases numbered 6, after V lost 4 bases and J lost 3 bases. CDR3 protein: CSVVARGGYEQYF. Written as DNA, the CDR3 is TGCAGCGTTGTGGCACGCGGGGGCTACGAGCAGTACTTC.

The V call is TRBV30, the J call TRBJ2-5; 12 positions match TRBD2. The germline V gene encodes CDR1 GTSNPN and CDR2 SVGIG (reference sequence). V lost 6 bases, J lost 4 bases, and 12 bases stayed unmatched. There are 16 residues in the CDR3. As DNA, the CDR3 is TGTGCCTGCCCCAGACTAGCGGGGGAAGATGGAGAGACCCAGTACTTC. This encodes CACPRLAGEDGETQYF.

This clone was counted between two and nine times. This rearrangement joins TRBV7-9 to TRBJ1-2; D uncertain. The germline V gene has CDR1 SEHNR and CDR2 FQNEAQ (reference sequence). CDR3 length: 11 residues. Trimming removed 4 bases at V and 9 bases at J, with 9 bases between. The CDR3 nucleotides read TGTGCCAGCAGCTCGGGAAATCGCTACACCTTC. Protein: CASSSGNRYTF.

A few counts support this clone. The V gene is TRBV7-2, the J gene TRBJ1-3, with D unclear. V was cut by 4 bases and J by 0 bases, with 19 bases left in between. Germline values: CDR1 SGHTA, CDR2 FQGNSA. This CDR3 comprises 18 residues. The CDR3 DNA reads TGTGCCAGCAGCTCGGCCTTACAGATACTCAGCTCTGGAAACACCATATATTTT. It codes for CASSSALQILSSGNTIYF.